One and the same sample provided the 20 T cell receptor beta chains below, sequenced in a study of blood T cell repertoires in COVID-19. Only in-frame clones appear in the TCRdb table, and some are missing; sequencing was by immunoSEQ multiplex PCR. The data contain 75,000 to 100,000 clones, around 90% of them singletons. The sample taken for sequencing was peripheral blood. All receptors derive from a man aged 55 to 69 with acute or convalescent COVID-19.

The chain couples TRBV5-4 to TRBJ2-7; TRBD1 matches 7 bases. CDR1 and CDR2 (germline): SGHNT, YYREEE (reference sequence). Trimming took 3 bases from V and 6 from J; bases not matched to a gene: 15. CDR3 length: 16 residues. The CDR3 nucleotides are TGTGCCAGCAGCTCTGCGAACAGGGGACCCCTTCGCGAGCAGTACTTC. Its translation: CASSSANRGPLREQYF.

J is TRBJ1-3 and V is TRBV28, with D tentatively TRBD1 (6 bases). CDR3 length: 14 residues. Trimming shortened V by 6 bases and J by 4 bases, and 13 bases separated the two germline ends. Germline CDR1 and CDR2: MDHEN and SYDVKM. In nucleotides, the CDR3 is TGTGCCAGCAGCCTTCAGGGGAGAGGAAACACCATATATTTT. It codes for CASSLQGRGNTIYF.

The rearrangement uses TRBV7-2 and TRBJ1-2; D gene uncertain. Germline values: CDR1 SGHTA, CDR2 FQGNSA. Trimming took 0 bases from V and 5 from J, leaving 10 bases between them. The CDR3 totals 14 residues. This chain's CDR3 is CASSLAAGPYGYTF. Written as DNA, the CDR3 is TGTGCCAGCAGCTTAGCGGCAGGTCCATATGGCTACACCTTC. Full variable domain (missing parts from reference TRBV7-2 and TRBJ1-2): GAGVSQSPSNKVTEKGKDVELRCDPISGHTALYWYRQSLGQGLEFLIYFQGNSAPDKSGLPSDRFSAERTGGSVSTLTIQRTQQEDSAVYLCASSLAAGPYGYTFGSGTRLTVV.

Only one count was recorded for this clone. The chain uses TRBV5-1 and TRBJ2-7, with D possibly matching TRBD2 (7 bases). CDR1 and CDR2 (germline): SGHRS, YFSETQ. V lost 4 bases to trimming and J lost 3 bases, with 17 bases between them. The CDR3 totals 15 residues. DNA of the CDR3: TGCGCCAGCAGCCCCTACAGGGAGCGGGGCTACGAGCAGTACTTC. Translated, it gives CASSPYRERGYEQYF.

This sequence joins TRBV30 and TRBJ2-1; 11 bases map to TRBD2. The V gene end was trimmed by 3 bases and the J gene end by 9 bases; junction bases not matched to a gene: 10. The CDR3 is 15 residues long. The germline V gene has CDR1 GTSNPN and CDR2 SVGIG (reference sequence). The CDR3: CAWRNRLAGTAEQFF. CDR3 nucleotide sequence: TGTGCCTGGAGAAATCGACTAGCGGGGACGGCTGAGCAGTTCTTC.

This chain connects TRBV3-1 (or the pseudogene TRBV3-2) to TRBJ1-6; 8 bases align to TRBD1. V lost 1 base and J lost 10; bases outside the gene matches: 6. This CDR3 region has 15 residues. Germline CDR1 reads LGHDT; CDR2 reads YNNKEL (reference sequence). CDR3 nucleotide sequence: TGTGCCAGCAGCCAAGGACAGGGGATTGGGTCACCCCTCCACTTT. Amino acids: CASSQGQGIGSPLHF.

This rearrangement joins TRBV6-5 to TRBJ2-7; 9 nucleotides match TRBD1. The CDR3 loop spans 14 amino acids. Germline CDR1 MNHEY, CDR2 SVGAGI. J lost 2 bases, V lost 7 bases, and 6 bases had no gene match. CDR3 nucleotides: TGTGCCAGCACACAAGGGACAGGGACCTACGAGCAGTACTTC. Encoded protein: CASTQGTGTYEQYF.

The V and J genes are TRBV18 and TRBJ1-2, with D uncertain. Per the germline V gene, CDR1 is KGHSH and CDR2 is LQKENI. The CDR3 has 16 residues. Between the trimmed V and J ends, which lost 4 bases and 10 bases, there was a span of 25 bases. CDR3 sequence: CASSRDSSWAGNDYTF. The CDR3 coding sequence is TGTGCCAGCTCACGGGATAGCTCTTGGGCGGGGAATGACTACACCTTC.

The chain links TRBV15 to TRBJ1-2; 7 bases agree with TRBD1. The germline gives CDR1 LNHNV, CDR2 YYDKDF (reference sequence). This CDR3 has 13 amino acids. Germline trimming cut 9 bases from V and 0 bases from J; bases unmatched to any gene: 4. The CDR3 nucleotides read TGTGCCACTACAGGGGCCCCTAACTATGGCTACACCTTC. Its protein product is CATTGAPNYGYTF.

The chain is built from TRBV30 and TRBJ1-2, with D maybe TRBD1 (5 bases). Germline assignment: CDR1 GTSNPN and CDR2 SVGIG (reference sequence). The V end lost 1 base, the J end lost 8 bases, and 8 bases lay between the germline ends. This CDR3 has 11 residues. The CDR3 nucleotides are TGTGCCTGGAGTGGGGGGGGAGGCTACACCTTC. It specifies CAWSGGGGYTF. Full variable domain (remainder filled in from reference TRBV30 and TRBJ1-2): SQTIHQWPATLVQPVGSPLSLECTVEGTSNPNLYWYRQAAGRGLQLLFYSVGIGQISSEVPQNLSASRPQDRQFILSSKKLLLSDSGFYLCAWSGGGGYTFGSGTRLTVV.

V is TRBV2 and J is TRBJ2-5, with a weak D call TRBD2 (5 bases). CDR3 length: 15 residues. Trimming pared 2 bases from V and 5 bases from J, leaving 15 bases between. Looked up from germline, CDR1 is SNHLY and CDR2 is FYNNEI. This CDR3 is CASSERRLAGETQYF. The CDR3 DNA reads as TGTGCCAGCAGTGAAAGGAGGCTAGCTGGGGAGACCCAGTACTTC.

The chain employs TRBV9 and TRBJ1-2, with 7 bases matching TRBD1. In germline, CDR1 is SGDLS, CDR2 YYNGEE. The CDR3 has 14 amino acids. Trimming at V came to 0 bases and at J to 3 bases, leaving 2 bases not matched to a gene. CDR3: CASSVATGDYGYTF. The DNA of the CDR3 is TGTGCCAGCAGCGTAGCTACAGGGGACTATGGCTACACCTTC.

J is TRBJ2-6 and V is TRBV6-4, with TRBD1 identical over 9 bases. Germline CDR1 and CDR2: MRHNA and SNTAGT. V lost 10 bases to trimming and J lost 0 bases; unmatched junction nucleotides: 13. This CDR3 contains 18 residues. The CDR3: CATLLGQGNVSGANVLTF. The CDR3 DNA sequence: TGTGCCACACTTTTAGGACAGGGGAACGTCTCTGGGGCCAACGTCCTGACTTTC.

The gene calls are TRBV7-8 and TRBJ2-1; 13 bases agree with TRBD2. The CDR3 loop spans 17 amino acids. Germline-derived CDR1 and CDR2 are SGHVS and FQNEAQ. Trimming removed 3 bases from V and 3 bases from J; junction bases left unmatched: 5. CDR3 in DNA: TGTGCCAGCAGCTTTGGACTAGCGGGGGAAGTCTACAATGAGCAGTTCTTC. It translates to CASSFGLAGEVYNEQFF.

The CDR3 DNA reads TGTGCCAGTAGTAGCAGAACCTACGAGCAGTACTTC. Encoded protein: CASSSRTYEQYF. This chain connects TRBV19 to TRBJ2-7; D unclear. V was shortened by 4 bases and J by 2 bases, with 6 bases between the two germline ends. The CDR3 consists of 12 residues. Germline V gives CDR1 LNHDA, CDR2 SQIVND (reference sequence).

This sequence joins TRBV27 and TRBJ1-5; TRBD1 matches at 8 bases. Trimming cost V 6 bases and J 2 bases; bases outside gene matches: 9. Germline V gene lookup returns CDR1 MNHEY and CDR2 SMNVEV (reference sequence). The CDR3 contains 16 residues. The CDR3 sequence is CASSRTGWSGNQPQHF. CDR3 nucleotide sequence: TGTGCCAGCAGCCGGACAGGGTGGAGTGGCAATCAGCCCCAGCATTTT.

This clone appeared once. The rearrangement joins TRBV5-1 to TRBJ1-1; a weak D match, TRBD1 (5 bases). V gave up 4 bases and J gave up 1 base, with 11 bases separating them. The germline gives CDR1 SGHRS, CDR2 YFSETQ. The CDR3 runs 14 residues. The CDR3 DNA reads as TGCGCCAGCAGCATGATTCAGGGGAACACTGAAGCTTTCTTT. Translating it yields CASSMIQGNTEAFF.

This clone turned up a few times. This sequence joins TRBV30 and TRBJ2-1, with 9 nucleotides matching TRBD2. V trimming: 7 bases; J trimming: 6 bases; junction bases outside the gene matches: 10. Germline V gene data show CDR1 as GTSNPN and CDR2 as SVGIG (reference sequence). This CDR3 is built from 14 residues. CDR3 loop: CASGSLAGVNEQFF. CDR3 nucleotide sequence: TGTGCCTCAGGAAGTTTAGCGGGGGTCAATGAGCAGTTCTTC.

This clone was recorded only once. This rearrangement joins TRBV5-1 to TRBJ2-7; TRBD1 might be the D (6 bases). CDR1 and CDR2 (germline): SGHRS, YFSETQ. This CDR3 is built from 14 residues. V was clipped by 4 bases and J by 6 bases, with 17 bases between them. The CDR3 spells CASSRRNRDPEQYF. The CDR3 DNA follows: TGCGCCAGCAGCCGCCGCAACAGGGACCCCGAGCAGTACTTC.

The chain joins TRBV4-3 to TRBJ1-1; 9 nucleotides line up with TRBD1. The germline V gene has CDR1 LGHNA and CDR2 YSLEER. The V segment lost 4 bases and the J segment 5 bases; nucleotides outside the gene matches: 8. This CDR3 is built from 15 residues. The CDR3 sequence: CASSPGQGVQTEAFF. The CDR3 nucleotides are TGCGCCAGCAGCCCGGGACAGGGTGTACAAACTGAAGCTTTCTTT.